The 15 T cell receptor beta chains reported below all come from one sample, sequenced in a study of T cell responses to AZD1222 COVID-19 vaccine. Data came from immunoSEQ multiplex PCR; TCRdb stores just in-frame clones and leaves some out. This table holds around 130,000 clones, roughly 93% found once. Material: peripheral blood, obtained on day 0 of AZD1222 vaccination. Receptor source: an adult in good health.

This clone has only one observation. This chain links TRBV19 with TRBJ2-3; 8 nucleotides line up with TRBD2. This CDR3 is built from 13 residues. In germline, CDR1 is LNHDA, CDR2 SQIVND (reference sequence). The V gene end was trimmed by 6 bases and the J gene end by 4 bases; junction bases not matched to a gene: 3. The CDR3 region is CASRSGSPDTQYF. For the CDR3, the DNA is TGTGCCAGTAGAAGCGGGAGCCCAGATACGCAGTATTTT.

The chain couples TRBV19 to TRBJ1-1, with 7 bases that match TRBD1. With V trimmed by 5 bases and J by 5 bases, 8 bases remained unmatched. CDR3 size: 14 residues. The germline V gene has CDR1 LNHDA and CDR2 SQIVND (reference sequence). Here the CDR3 reads CASSSLDRATEAFF. In DNA form, the CDR3 reads TGTGCCAGTAGTTCGCTCGACAGGGCGACTGAAGCTTTCTTT.

The chain recombines TRBV28 with TRBJ1-2, with 9 bases matching TRBD1. The V gene's germline CDR1 is MDHEN and CDR2 SYDVKM. The CDR3 loop spans 15 amino acids. The junction had 11 bases not matched to a gene; V was cut back by 8 bases and J by 4 bases. The CDR3 sequence: CASLSGTGSAYGYTF. The CDR3 nucleotides read TGTGCCAGCTTATCCGGGACAGGGAGCGCCTATGGCTACACCTTC.

The V gene is TRBV2, the J gene TRBJ2-1, with D unclear. This CDR3 region has 13 residues. Trimming stripped 4 bases from V and 4 bases from J, with 8 bases between. Germline CDR1 SNHLY, CDR2 FYNNEI. The CDR3 here is CASSAPFYNEQFF. The CDR3 DNA is TGTGCCAGCAGTGCCCCCTTTTACAATGAGCAGTTCTTC.

This clone was picked up a small number of times. DNA of the CDR3: TGTGCCAGCAGCTTTGGAACAGGGATTACTAGCACAGATACGCAGTATTTT. This sequence encodes CASSFGTGITSTDTQYF. The chain employs TRBV7-2 and TRBJ2-3; a possible D gene is TRBD1 (6 bases). The CDR3 spans 17 residues. Germline V gene lookup returns CDR1 SGHTA and CDR2 FQGNSA. V shed 3 bases and J shed 0 bases, with 16 bases lying between them.

J is TRBJ1-6 and V is TRBV6-6; D is ambiguous. The CDR3 is 16 amino acids. Per germline, CDR1 MNHNY and CDR2 SVGAGI (reference sequence). Trimming shortened V by 4 bases and J by 4 bases, and 14 bases separated the two germline ends. CDR3 region: CASSSPPDNYNSPLHF. The CDR3 nucleotides read TGTGCCAGCAGTTCCCCGCCGGATAATTATAATTCACCCCTCCACTTT.

The chain employs TRBV4-2 and TRBJ2-6; D is possibly TRBD2 (5 bases). V was shortened by 0 bases and J by 0 bases, with 15 bases between the two germline ends. CDR1 is LGHNA and CDR2 is YNFKEQ in the germline V gene. CDR3 length equals 19 residues. The CDR3 sequence is CASSQDLRLASSGANVLTF. The CDR3 bases are TGTGCCAGCAGCCAAGATCTCCGGTTAGCGAGCTCTGGGGCCAACGTCCTGACTTTC.

V is TRBV3-1 (or the pseudogene TRBV3-2) and J is TRBJ1-6; D uncertain. CDR3 length: 15 residues. Germline values: CDR1 LGHDT, CDR2 YNNKEL (reference sequence). Trimming took off 0 bases at V and 7 bases at J, with 10 bases between the two ends. The CDR3 here is CASSQEAGGNSPLHF. The CDR3 region has the DNA TGTGCCAGCAGCCAAGAGGCAGGAGGGAATTCACCCCTCCACTTT.

As DNA, the CDR3 is TGTGCCAGTAGTATTGGGAACTCTGGAAACACCATATATTTT. Translated, it gives CASSIGNSGNTIYF. The chain carries TRBV19 and TRBJ1-3; D is undetermined. Germline CDR1 is LNHDA and CDR2 is SQIVND (reference sequence). The CDR3 is made up of 14 amino acids. The germline V and J ends were trimmed by 3 bases and 0 bases, with 6 bases remaining between them.

The CDR3 protein is CAWSTGTGFSYGYTF. As DNA, the CDR3 is TGTGCCTGGAGTACCGGGACAGGGTTTTCCTATGGCTACACCTTC. The rearrangement joins TRBV30 to TRBJ1-2; 9 bases line up with TRBD1. Germline loops: CDR1 GTSNPN, CDR2 SVGIG (reference sequence). The CDR3 sequence is 15 residues long. Trimming removed 2 bases from V and 4 bases from J; junction bases left unmatched: 8.

This chain connects TRBV7-6 to TRBJ1-1; D ambiguous. The CDR3 has 13 residues. Germline loops: CDR1 SGHVS, CDR2 FNYEAQ. V was shortened by 3 bases and J by 1 base, with 6 bases between the two germline ends. In DNA form, the CDR3 reads TGTGCCAGCAGCTTTGGAGAGAACACTGAAGCTTTCTTT. Translating it yields CASSFGENTEAFF.

The rearrangement links TRBV28 to TRBJ2-7; D gene ambiguous. The germline V and J ends were trimmed by 4 bases and 6 bases, with 10 bases remaining between them. The CDR3 spans 12 residues. Per germline, CDR1 MDHEN and CDR2 SYDVKM. The CDR3 DNA is TGTGCCAGCAGTTCCCGACCGGGCGAGCAGTACTTC. It encodes CASSSRPGEQYF.

V is TRBV10-1 and J is TRBJ2-3; no clear D gene. Germline V lookup: CDR1 WNHNN, CDR2 SYGVQD (reference sequence). The length of the CDR3 is 13 residues. V lost 4 bases, J lost 6 bases, and 11 bases lay in between. The CDR3 DNA reads as TGCGCCAGCAGTGGAAGGAGCTTGGATACGCAGTATTTT. Translating it yields CASSGRSLDTQYF.

CDR3 DNA sequence: TGTGCCAGCAGTCCCGGGGGGCTCTCTGGAAACACCATATATTTT. Its protein is CASSPGGLSGNTIYF. This chain links TRBV28 with TRBJ1-3; tentatively, D is TRBD1 (6 bases). The germline V and J ends were trimmed by 5 bases and 0 bases, with 11 bases remaining between them. The CDR3 is made up of 15 amino acids. Germline V gene lookup returns CDR1 MDHEN and CDR2 SYDVKM.

The genes are TRBV19 and TRBJ2-1; 12 positions match TRBD2. Germline CDR1 and CDR2: LNHDA and SQIVND (reference sequence). The CDR3 runs 13 residues. The ends lost 9 bases at V and 5 bases at J; junction bases unmatched: 2. The CDR3 here is CASRTSGNNEQFF. CDR3 in DNA: TGTGCCAGCAGGACTAGCGGGAACAATGAGCAGTTCTTC.